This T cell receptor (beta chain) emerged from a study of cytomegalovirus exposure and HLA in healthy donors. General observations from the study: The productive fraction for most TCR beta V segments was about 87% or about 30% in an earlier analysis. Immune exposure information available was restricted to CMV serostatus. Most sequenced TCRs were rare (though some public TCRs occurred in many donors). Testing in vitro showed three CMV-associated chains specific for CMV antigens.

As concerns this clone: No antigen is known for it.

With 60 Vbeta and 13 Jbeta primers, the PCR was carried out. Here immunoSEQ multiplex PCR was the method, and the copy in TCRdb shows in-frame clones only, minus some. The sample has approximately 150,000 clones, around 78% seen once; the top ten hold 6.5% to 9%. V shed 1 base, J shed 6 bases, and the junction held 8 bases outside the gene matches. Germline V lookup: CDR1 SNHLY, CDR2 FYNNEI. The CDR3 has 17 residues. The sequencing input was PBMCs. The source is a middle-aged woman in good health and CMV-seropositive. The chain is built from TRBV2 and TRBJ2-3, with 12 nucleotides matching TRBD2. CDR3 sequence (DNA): TGTGCCAGCAGTGAAGGGAGACTAGCGGGGGCGGGGGATACGCAGTATTTT. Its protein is CASSEGRLAGAGDTQYF.